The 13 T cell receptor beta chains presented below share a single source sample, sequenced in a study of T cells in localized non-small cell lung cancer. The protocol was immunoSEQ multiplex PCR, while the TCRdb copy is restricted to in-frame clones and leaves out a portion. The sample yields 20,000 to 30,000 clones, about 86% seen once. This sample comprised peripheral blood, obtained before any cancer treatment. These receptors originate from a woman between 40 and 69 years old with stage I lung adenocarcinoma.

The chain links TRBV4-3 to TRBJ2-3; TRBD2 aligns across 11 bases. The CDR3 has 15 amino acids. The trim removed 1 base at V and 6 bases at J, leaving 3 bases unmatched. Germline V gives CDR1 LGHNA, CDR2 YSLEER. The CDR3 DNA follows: TGCGCCAGCAGCCAAGGGACTAGCGGGCCGGATACGCAGTATTTT. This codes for CASSQGTSGPDTQYF.

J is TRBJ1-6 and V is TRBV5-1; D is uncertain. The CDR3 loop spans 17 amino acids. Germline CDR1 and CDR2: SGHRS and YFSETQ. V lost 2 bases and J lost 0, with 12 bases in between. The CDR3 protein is CASSLITPGSYNSPLHF. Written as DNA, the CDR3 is TGCGCCAGCAGCTTAATTACCCCAGGCTCCTATAATTCACCCCTCCACTTT.

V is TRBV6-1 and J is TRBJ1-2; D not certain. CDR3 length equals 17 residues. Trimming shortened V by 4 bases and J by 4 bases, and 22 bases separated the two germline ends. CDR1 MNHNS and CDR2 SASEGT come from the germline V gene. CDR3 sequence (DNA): TGTGCCAGCAGTGCCCAGCCGTCCGAAGCGTTTATCTATGGCTACACCTTC. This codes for CASSAQPSEAFIYGYTF.

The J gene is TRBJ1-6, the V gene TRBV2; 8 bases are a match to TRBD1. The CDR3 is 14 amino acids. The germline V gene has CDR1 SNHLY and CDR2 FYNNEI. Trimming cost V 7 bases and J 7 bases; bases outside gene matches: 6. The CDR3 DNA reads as TGTGCCAGCAACCCGGACAGGGCGAATTCACCCCTCCACTTT. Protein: CASNPDRANSPLHF.

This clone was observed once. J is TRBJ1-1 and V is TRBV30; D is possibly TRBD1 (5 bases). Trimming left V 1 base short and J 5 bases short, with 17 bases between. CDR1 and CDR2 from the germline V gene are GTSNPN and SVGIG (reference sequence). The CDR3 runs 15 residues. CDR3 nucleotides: TGTGCCTGGAGTGGGGGGGACTGGGGCGGTACTGAAGCTTTCTTT. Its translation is CAWSGGDWGGTEAFF.

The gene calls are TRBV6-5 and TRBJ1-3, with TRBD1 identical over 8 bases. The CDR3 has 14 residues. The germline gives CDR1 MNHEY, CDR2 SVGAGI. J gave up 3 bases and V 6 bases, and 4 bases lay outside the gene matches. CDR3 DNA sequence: TGTGCCAGCAGCAGGGGGCAGGATGGAAACACCATATATTTT. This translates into CASSRGQDGNTIYF.

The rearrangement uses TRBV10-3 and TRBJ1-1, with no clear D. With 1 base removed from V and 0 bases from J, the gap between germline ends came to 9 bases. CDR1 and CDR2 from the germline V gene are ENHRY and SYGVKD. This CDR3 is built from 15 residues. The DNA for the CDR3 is TGTGCCATCAGTGAGTTGGGTCGGTTGAACACTGAAGCTTTCTTT. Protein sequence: CAISELGRLNTEAFF.

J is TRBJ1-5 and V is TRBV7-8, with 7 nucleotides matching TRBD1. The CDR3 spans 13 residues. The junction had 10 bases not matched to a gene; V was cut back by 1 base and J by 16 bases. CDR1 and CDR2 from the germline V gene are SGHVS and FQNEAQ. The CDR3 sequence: CASSLDTRGPPHF. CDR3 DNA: TGTGCCAGCAGCTTAGATACGAGGGGGCCTCCTCATTTT.

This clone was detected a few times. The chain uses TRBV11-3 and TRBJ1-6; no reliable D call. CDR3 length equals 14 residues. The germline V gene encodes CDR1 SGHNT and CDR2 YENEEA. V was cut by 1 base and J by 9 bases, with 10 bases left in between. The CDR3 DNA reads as TGTGCCAGCAGCTTAGCCAAGGAGTCTTCACCCCTCCACTTT. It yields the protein CASSLAKESSPLHF.

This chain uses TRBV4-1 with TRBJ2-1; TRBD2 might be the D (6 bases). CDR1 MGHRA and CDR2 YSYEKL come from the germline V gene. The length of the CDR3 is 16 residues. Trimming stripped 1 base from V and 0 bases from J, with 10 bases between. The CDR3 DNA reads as TGCGCCAGCAGCCAAGTAGCGGAGAGCTCCTACAATGAGCAGTTCTTC. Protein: CASSQVAESSYNEQFF.

The CDR3 loop is CASRQQSYEQYF. CDR3 in DNA: TGTGCCAGCAGGCAACAAAGCTACGAGCAGTACTTC. The chain has TRBV28 and TRBJ2-7; no clear D gene. CDR3 length: 12 residues. Germline CDR1 MDHEN, CDR2 SYDVKM. The germline V and J ends were trimmed by 6 bases and 3 bases, with 9 bases remaining between them.

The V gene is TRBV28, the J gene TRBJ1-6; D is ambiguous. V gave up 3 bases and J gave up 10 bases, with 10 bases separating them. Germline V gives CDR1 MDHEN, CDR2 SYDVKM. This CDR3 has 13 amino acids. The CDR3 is CASSFGEGSPLHF. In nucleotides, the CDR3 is TGTGCCAGCAGTTTTGGGGAAGGGTCACCCCTCCACTTT.

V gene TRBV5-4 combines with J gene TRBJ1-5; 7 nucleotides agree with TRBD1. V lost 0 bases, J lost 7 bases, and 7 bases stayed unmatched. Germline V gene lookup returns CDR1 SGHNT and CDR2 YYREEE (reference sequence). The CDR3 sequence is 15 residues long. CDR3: CASSLGTGVGQPQHF. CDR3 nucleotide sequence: TGTGCCAGCAGCTTGGGCACAGGGGTAGGGCAGCCCCAGCATTTT.